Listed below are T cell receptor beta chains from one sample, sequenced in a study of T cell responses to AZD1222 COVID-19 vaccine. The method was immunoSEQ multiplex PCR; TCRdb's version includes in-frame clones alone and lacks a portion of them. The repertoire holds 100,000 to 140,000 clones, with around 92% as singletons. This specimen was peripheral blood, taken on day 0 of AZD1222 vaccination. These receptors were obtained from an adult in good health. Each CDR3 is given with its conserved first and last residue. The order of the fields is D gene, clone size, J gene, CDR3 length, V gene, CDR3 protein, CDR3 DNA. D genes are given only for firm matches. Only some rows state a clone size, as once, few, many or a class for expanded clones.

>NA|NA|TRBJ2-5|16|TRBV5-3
CARSLEEQGSQETQYF
TGTGCCAGAAGCTTGGAGGAGCAGGGGAGCCAAGAGACCCAGTACTTC
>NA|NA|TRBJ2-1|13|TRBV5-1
CASSLAFYNEQFF
TGCGCCAGCAGCTTGGCCTTTTACAATGAGCAGTTCTTC
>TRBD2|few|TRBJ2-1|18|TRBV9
CASSLAGTSGSSYNEQFF
TGTGCCAGCAGCCTAGCCGGGACTAGCGGGAGCTCCTACAATGAGCAGTTCTTC
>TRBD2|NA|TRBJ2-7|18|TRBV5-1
CASSLGLAGVDGSYEQYF
TGCGCCAGCAGCTTAGGACTAGCCGGAGTGGATGGCTCCTACGAGCAGTACTTC
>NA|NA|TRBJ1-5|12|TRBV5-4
CASSTPGTPQHF
TGTGCCAGCAGCACCCCGGGTACCCCCCAGCATTTT
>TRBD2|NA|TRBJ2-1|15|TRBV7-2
CASSIAGGLYNEQFF
TGTGCCAGCAGCATAGCGGGAGGTCTGTACAATGAGCAGTTCTTC
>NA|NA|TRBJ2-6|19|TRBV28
CASSLPRGTESSGANVLTF
TGTGCCAGCAGTCTCCCACGCGGGACGGAGAGCTCTGGGGCCAACGTCCTGACTTTC
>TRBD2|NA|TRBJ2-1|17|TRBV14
CASSQGRTSGSTYEQFF
TGTGCCAGCAGCCAAGGGAGGACTAGCGGGAGTACCTATGAGCAGTTCTTC
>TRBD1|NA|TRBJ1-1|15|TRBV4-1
CASSNPTGGFTEAFF
TGCGCCAGCAGCAACCCCACAGGGGGCTTTACTGAAGCTTTCTTT
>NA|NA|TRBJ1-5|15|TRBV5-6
CASSRGVSSNQPQHF
TGTGCCAGCAGCCGTGGAGTTTCTAGCAATCAGCCCCAGCATTTT
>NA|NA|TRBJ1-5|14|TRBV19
CATNPGWRDQPQHF
TGTGCCACCAACCCAGGGTGGCGGGATCAGCCCCAGCATTTT
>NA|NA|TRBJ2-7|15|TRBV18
CASSPGGGLGYEQYF
TGTGCCAGCTCACCAGGTGGGGGATTGGGATACGAGCAGTACTTC
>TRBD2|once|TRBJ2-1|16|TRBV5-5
CASSLATLAGVTEQFF
TGTGCCAGCAGCTTGGCGACCCTAGCGGGAGTTACTGAGCAGTTCTTC
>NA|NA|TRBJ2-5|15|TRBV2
CASSVVAQGRETQYF
TGTGCCAGCAGTGTGGTCGCACAGGGTCGGGAGACCCAGTACTTC
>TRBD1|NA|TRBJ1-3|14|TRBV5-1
CASSFGQGANTIYF
TGCGCCAGCAGCTTCGGACAGGGTGCAAACACCATATATTTT
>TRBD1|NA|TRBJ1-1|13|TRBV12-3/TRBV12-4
CASTSQGRTEAFF
TGTGCCAGCACCTCACAGGGGCGCACCGAAGCTTTCTTT
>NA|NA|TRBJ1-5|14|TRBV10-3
CAIRDPRGNQPQHF
TGTGCCATCAGGGACCCGAGGGGCAATCAGCCCCAGCATTTT
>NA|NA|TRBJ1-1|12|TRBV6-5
CASSYRGAEAFF
TGTGCCAGCAGTTATCGGGGGGCTGAAGCTTTCTTT
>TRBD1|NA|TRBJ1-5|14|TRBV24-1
CATSEADREEPQHF
TGTGCCACCAGTGAAGCGGACAGGGAGGAGCCCCAGCATTTT
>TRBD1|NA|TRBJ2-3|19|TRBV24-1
CATSAGQGATSGRTDTQYF
TGTGCCACCAGTGCGGGACAGGGGGCGACTAGCGGGCGCACAGATACGCAGTATTTT
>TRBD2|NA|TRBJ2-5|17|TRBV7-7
CASSPSGSPPPQETQYF
TGTGCTAGCAGCCCTAGCGGGAGCCCTCCACCCCAAGAGACCCAGTACTTC
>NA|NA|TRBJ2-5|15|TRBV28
CASSLSAAYQETQYF
TGTGCCAGCAGTTTAAGCGCCGCCTACCAAGAGACCCAGTACTTC
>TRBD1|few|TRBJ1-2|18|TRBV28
CASSPLRVRDRGSYGYTF
TGTGCCAGCAGTCCCCTCAGGGTCCGGGACAGGGGGTCCTATGGCTACACCTTC
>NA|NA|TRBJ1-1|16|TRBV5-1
CASSLKLPGGRTEAFF
TGCGCCAGCAGCTTGAAGTTACCGGGCGGTCGGACTGAAGCTTTCTTT
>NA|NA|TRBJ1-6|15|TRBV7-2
CASSLAGGSNSPLHF
TGTGCCAGCAGCTTAGCAGGGGGGAGTAATTCACCCCTCCACTTT
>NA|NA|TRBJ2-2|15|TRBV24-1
CATSHRVFGTGELFF
TGTGCCACCAGCCACAGGGTTTTCGGCACCGGGGAGCTGTTTTTT
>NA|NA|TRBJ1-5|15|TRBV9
CASSRTEGGNQPQHF
TGTGCCAGCAGCCGGACAGAGGGAGGCAATCAGCCCCAGCATTTT
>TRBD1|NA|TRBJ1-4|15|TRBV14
CASSPLGTGEEKLFF
TGTGCCAGCAGCCCCCTAGGGACAGGGGAAGAAAAACTGTTTTTT
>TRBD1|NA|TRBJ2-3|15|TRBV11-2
CASSLGDRVTDTQYF
TGTGCCAGCAGCTTAGGGGACAGGGTCACAGATACGCAGTATTTT
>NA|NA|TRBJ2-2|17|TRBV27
CASRGQSGTIRTGELFF
TGTGCCAGCAGAGGACAGTCCGGGACTATTAGAACCGGGGAGCTGTTTTTT
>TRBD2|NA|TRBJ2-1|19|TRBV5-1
CASSLPGTSGDVLNNEQFF
TGCGCCAGCAGCTTGCCCGGGACTAGCGGGGATGTTCTTAACAATGAGCAGTTCTTC
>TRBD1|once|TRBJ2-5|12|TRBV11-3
CASSRDTGAQYF
TGTGCCAGCAGCCGTGATACAGGGGCCCAGTACTTC
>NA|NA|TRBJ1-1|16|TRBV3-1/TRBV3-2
CASSQERGKQNTEAFF
TGTGCCAGCAGCCAAGAACGGGGGAAGCAGAACACTGAAGCTTTCTTT
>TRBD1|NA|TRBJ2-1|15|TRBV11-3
CASSLTGGYYNEQFF
TGTGCCAGCAGCTTAACAGGGGGCTACTACAATGAGCAGTTCTTC
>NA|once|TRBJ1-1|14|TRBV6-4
CASSVRETDTEAFF
TGTGCCAGCAGTGTGCGGGAGACGGACACTGAAGCTTTCTTT
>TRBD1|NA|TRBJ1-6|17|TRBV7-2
CASSLVTGASYNSPLHF
TGTGCCAGCAGCTTAGTGACAGGGGCCTCCTATAATTCACCCCTCCACTTT
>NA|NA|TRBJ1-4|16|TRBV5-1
CASSPTSGDGNEKLFF
TGCGCCAGCAGCCCAACGTCAGGGGATGGTAATGAAAAACTGTTTTTT
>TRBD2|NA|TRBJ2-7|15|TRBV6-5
CASSSPTSASYEQYF
TGTGCCAGCAGTTCTCCGACTAGCGCCTCCTACGAGCAGTACTTC
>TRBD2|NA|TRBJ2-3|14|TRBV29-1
CSSLPGLATDTQYF
TGCAGCTCACTCCCGGGACTAGCAACAGATACGCAGTATTTT
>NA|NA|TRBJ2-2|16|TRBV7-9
CASSLGAGMNTGELFF
TGTGCCAGCAGCTTAGGAGCAGGGATGAACACCGGGGAGCTGTTTTTT
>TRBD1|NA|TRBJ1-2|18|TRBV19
CASSIQPPQTGTNYGYTF
TGTGCCAGTAGTATCCAGCCACCCCAGACAGGGACGAACTATGGCTACACCTTC
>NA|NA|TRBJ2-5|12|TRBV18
CASSPNQETQYF
TGTGCCAGCTCACCAAATCAAGAGACCCAGTACTTC
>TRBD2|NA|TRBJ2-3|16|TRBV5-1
CASSIGTSGTKDTQYF
TGCGCCAGCAGCATTGGGACTAGCGGGACTAAAGATACGCAGTATTTT
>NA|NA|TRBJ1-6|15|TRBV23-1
CASMPQRARHSPLHF
TGCGCCAGCATGCCCCAACGGGCTAGGCATTCACCCCTCCACTTT
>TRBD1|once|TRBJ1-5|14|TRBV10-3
CAIGQGGSNQPQHF
TGTGCCATCGGACAGGGTGGTAGCAATCAGCCCCAGCATTTT
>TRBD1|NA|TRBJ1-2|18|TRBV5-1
CASSLVYTRTGDRYGYTF
TGCGCCAGCAGCTTGGTTTATACTAGGACAGGGGATCGCTATGGCTACACCTTC
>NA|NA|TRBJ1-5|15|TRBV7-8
CASSPQGRGNQPQHF
TGTGCCAGCAGCCCCCAAGGGAGGGGGAATCAGCCCCAGCATTTT
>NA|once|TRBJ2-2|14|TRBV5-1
CASSLDPQPGELFF
TGCGCCAGCAGCTTGGATCCCCAGCCCGGGGAGCTGTTTTTT
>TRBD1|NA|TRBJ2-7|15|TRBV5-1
CASSSSGTGGERQYF
TGCGCCAGCAGCTCATCCGGGACAGGGGGCGAAAGGCAGTACTTC
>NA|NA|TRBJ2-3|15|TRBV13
CASSLGVSSTDTQYF
TGTGCCAGCAGCTTAGGAGTATCTAGCACAGATACGCAGTATTTT
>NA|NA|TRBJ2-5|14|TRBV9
CASSVGRAQETQYF
TGTGCCAGCAGCGTAGGGCGAGCGCAAGAGACCCAGTACTTC
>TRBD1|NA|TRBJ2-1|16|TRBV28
CASRSAGQGARNEQFF
TGTGCCAGCAGATCAGCGGGACAGGGGGCGAGAAATGAGCAGTTCTTC
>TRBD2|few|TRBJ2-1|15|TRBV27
CASSLSGRVYNEQFF
TGTGCCAGCAGTTTAAGCGGGAGGGTGTACAATGAGCAGTTCTTC